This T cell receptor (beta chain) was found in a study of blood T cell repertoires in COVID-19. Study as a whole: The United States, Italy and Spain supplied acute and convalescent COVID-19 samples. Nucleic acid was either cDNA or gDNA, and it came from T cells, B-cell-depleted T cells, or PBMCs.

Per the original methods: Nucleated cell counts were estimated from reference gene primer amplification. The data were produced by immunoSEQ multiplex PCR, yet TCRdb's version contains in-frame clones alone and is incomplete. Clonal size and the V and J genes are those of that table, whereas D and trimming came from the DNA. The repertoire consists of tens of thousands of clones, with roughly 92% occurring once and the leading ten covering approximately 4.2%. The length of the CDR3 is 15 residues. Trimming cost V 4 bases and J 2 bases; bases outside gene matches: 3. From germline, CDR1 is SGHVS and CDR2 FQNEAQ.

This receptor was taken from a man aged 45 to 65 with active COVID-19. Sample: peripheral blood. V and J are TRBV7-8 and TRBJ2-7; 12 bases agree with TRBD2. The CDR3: CASSSGLAGPYEQYF. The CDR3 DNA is TGTGCCAGCAGCTCTGGACTAGCGGGGCCCTACGAGCAGTACTTC.